This TCR beta chain was obtained from a study of T cell responses to AZD1222 COVID-19 vaccine. The study's findings and limits: It was only a handful of AZD1222 recipients who were seropositive at baseline. White British people made up most donors, females outnumbered males, and clonal diversity was possibly underestimated.

A remark on this clone: What it binds is not known.

Here immunoSEQ multiplex PCR was the method, and the copy in TCRdb shows in-frame clones only, minus some. This table has roughly 200,000 clones, about 91% appearing once. Trimming took 0 bases from V and 3 from J, leaving 13 bases between them. CDR1 is SGHDT and CDR2 is YYEEEE in the germline V gene. The CDR3 is 15 residues long. This receptor was obtained from an adult in good health. The rearrangement joins TRBV5-6 to TRBJ2-7; the D is unclear. The starting material was peripheral blood, obtained on day 0 of AZD1222 vaccination. The CDR3: CASSLVRQRGYEQYF. In DNA, the CDR3 is TGTGCCAGCAGCTTGGTGCGCCAGCGTGGCTACGAGCAGTACTTC.